This T cell receptor (beta chain) is drawn from a study of T cell responses to AZD1222 COVID-19 vaccine. About the research overall: Second-dose schedules of about 4 or about 12 weeks were combined. Findings and caveats of the study: A reported finding is that nearly half of spike-specific TCRs target unmutated variant regions. The study identified only five to seven AZD1222 recipients as seropositive at baseline.

Trimming took 2 bases from V and 1 from J, leaving 3 bases between them. CDR1 is LGHDT, CDR2 YNNKEL, per germline (reference sequence). CDR3 size: 13 residues. On this clone: Its antigen is as yet unknown.

The table came from immunoSEQ multiplex PCR; TCRdb's copy has only in-frame clones and leaves some out. This table holds about 130,000 clones, roughly nine tenths found once. The chain recombines TRBV3-1 (or the pseudogene TRBV3-2) with TRBJ1-5; D uncertain. The sequencing used peripheral blood, collected on day 0 of AZD1222 vaccination. The sequence derives from an adult in good health. The CDR3: CASSQQSNQPQHF. Written as DNA, the CDR3 is TGTGCCAGCAGCCAACAGAGCAATCAGCCCCAGCATTTT.